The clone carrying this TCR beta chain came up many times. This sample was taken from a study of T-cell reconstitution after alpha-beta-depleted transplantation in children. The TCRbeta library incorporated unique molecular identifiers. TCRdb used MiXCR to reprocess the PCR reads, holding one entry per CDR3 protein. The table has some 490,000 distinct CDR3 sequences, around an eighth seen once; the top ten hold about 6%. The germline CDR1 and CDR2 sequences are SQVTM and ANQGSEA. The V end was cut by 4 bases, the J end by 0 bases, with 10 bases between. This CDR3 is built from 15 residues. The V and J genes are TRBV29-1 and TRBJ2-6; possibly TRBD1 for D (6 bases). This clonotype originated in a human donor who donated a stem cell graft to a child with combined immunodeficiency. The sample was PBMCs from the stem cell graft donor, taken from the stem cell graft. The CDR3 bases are TGCAGCGTTGCGGACAGCAACTCTGGGGCCAACGTCCTGACTTTC. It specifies CSVADSNSGANVLTF.